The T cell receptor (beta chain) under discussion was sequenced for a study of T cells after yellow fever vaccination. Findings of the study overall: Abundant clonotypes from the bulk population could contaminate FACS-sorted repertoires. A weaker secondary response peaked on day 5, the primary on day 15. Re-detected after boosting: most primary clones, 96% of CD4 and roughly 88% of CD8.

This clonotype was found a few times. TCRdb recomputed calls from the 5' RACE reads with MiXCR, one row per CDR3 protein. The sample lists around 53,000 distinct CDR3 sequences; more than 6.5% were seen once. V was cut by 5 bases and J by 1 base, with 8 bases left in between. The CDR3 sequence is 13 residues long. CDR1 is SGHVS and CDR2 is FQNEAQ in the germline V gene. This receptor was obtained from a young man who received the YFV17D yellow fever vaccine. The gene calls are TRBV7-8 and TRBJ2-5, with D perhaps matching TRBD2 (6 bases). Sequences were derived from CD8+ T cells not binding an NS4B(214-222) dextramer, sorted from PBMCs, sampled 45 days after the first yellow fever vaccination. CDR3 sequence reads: CASSRDFQETQYF. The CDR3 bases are TGTGCCAGCAGCCGGGACTTCCAAGAGACCCAGTACTTC. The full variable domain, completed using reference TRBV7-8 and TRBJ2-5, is GAGVSQSPRYKVAKRGQDVALRCDPISGHVSLFWYQQALGQGPEFLTYFQNEAQLDKSGLPSDRFFAERPEGSVSTLKIQRTQQEDSAVYLCASSRDFQETQYFGPGTRLLVL.